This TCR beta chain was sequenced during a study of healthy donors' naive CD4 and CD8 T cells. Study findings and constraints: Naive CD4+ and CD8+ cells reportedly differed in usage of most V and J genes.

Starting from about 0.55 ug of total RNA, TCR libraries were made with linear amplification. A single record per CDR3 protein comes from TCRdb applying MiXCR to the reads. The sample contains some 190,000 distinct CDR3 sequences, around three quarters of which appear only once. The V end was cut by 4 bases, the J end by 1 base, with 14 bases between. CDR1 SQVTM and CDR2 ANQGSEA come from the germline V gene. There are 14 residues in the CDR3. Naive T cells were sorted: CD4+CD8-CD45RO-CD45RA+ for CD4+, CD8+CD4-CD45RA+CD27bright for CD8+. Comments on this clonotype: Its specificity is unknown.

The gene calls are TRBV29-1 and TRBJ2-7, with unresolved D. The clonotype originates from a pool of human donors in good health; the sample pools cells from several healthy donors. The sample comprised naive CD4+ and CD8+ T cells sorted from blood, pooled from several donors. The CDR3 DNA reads TGCAGCGTTGTCCTATTGGGTCAGTCCTACGAGCAGTACTTC. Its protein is CSVVLLGQSYEQYF.